Below, 25 T cell receptor beta chains from the same sample are listed, as sequenced in a study of cytotoxic CD8 clonotypes in ibrutinib-treated CLL. Using immunoSEQ multiplex PCR, the repertoire was profiled, and TCRdb retains in-frame clones only, with some absent. Of approximately 80,000 clones in the sample, 86% were seen once. Material: PBMCs, obtained before ibrutinib treatment. These receptors came from a human donor with chronic lymphocytic leukemia.

For this clone: The junction does not match germline at one end; this may be a read error. The genes are TRBV25-1 and TRBJ2-1; TRBD2 is a possible D gene (6 bases). Germline CDR1 is MGHDK and CDR2 is SYGVNS. The CDR3 totals 15 residues. CDR3 sequence reads: CASSERRESFNEQFF. For the CDR3, the DNA is TGTGCCAGCAGTGAAAGGAGGGAGTCCTTCAATGAGCAGTTCTTC.

The chain links TRBV7-3 to TRBJ2-1; TRBD2 agrees at 8 bases. This CDR3 contains 15 residues. V gave up 5 bases and J gave up 6 bases; unmatched junction bases: 9. Germline CDR1 reads SGHTA; CDR2 reads FQGTGA. CDR3 DNA: TGTGCCAGCAGCCGGAGCGGGAGCGGGGGCAATGAGCAGTTCTTC. Its translation is CASSRSGSGGNEQFF.

This chain connects TRBV28 to TRBJ1-4; TRBD1 aligns across 7 bases. V was clipped by 5 bases and J by 8 bases; unmatched bases: 14. There are 16 residues in the CDR3. Looked up from germline, CDR1 is MDHEN and CDR2 is SYDVKM. The CDR3: CASSRPVGTVSEKLFF. The CDR3 nucleotides are TGTGCCAGCAGTCGACCTGTCGGGACAGTCAGCGAAAAACTGTTTTTT.

The V and J genes are TRBV25-1 and TRBJ2-2, with D unresolved. V lost 4 bases and J lost 5, with 5 bases in between. The CDR3 has 12 residues. Germline V gives CDR1 MGHDK, CDR2 SYGVNS. This chain's CDR3 is CASSGVTGELFF. Here the CDR3 DNA reads TGTGCCAGCAGTGGAGTAACCGGGGAGCTGTTTTTT. Filled out from reference TRBV25-1 and TRBJ2-2, the complete variable domain reads EADIYQTPRYLVIGTGKKITLECSQTMGHDKMYWYQQDPGMELHLIHYSYGVNSTEKGDLSSESTVSRIRTEHFPLTLESARPSHTSQYLCASSGVTGELFFGEGSRLTVL.

This rearrangement joins TRBV11-2 to TRBJ2-6; D unclear. Trimming stripped 4 bases from V and 0 bases from J, with 10 bases between. CDR3 size: 16 residues. The germline V gene has CDR1 SGHAT and CDR2 FQNNGV. Here the CDR3 DNA reads TGTGCCAGCAGCTCATTAACGGGCTCTGGGGCCAACGTCCTGACTTTC. It specifies CASSSLTGSGANVLTF.

The J gene is TRBJ2-3, the V gene TRBV5-5, with a weak D call TRBD1 (6 bases). CDR3 length equals 15 residues. The germline V gene has CDR1 SGHKS and CDR2 YYEKEE (reference sequence). V was clipped by 0 bases and J by 4 bases, with 12 bases between them. The CDR3 is CASSLGQGLSDTQYF. The CDR3 nucleotides are TGTGCCAGCAGCTTGGGGCAGGGGCTCTCAGATACGCAGTATTTT.

V is TRBV19 and J is TRBJ1-4; D remains ambiguous. Trimming stripped 4 bases from V and 7 bases from J, with 22 bases between. This CDR3 is built from 17 residues. Germline CDR1 LNHDA, CDR2 SQIVND (reference sequence). The CDR3 DNA reads as TGTGCCAGTAGTACCCCTTGGTCCCGGGAAGCGAGTGAAAAACTGTTTTTT. Translating gives CASSTPWSREASEKLFF.

This clone was detected only once. CDR3: CASSPDSYEQYF. For the CDR3, the DNA is TGTGCCAGCAGCCCGGACTCCTACGAGCAGTACTTC. The V and J genes are TRBV11-3 and TRBJ2-7; D gene unclear. V was clipped by 5 bases and J by 0 bases, with 5 bases between them. This CDR3 has 12 residues. The germline gives CDR1 SGHNT, CDR2 YENEEA.

This clone occurred a few times. This chain links TRBV4-1 with TRBJ1-2; maybe TRBD1 (5 bases). This CDR3 is 13 amino acids long. CDR1 and CDR2 (germline): MGHRA, YSYEKL. Trimming removed 3 bases from V and 8 bases from J, with 13 bases in between. The CDR3 protein is CASSQLVAGGYTF. CDR3 bases: TGCGCCAGCAGCCAGTTGGTAGCAGGGGGCTACACCTTC.

The gene calls are TRBV28 and TRBJ2-1; 8 bases line up with TRBD2. J was trimmed by 6 bases and V by 6 bases; bases with no gene match: 13. This CDR3 region has 16 residues. CDR1 and CDR2 (germline): MDHEN, SYDVKM. The CDR3 DNA is TGTGCCAGCAGACTATTAGCGGGGAGACCACCCAATGAGCAGTTCTTC. This codes for CASRLLAGRPPNEQFF.

The chain combines TRBV30 with TRBJ1-1; D uncertain. The germline V gene has CDR1 GTSNPN and CDR2 SVGIG (reference sequence). The CDR3 is made up of 11 amino acids. With 2 bases removed from V and 10 bases from J, the gap between germline ends came to 11 bases. In DNA, the CDR3 is TGTGCCTGGAGTCCCGATGCTAGAGCTTTCTTT. Translation gives CAWSPDARAFF.

CDR3: CASSLLRDPFYSNQPQHF. CDR3 coding DNA: TGTGCCAGCAGCTTACTCAGGGACCCATTCTATAGCAATCAGCCCCAGCATTTT. V and J are TRBV7-6 and TRBJ1-5; tentative D call: TRBD1 (5 bases). V was trimmed by 2 bases and J by 0 bases, leaving 17 bases between them. Germline V gives CDR1 SGHVS, CDR2 FNYEAQ. CDR3 size: 18 residues.

The chain employs TRBV19 and TRBJ1-2, with D possibly TRBD1 on 6 matching bases. The germline V gene encodes CDR1 LNHDA and CDR2 SQIVND (reference sequence). The CDR3 is 15 residues long. V lost 0 bases, J lost 4 bases, and 12 bases lay in between. CDR3 loop: CASSIDLNRAYGYTF. For the CDR3, the DNA is TGTGCCAGTAGTATAGATCTTAACAGGGCCTATGGCTACACCTTC.

This chain connects TRBV7-9 to TRBJ1-2; the match to TRBD1 covers 8 bases. V lost 5 bases, J lost 2 bases, and 10 bases stayed unmatched. CDR1 SEHNR and CDR2 FQNEAQ come from the germline V gene (reference sequence). CDR3 length: 16 residues. This chain's CDR3 is CASSRYRDRSNYGYTF. CDR3 in DNA: TGTGCCAGCAGCCGGTACCGGGACAGGTCGAACTATGGCTACACCTTC.

The chain is built from TRBV2 and TRBJ1-5; possible D gene TRBD1, 6 bases. Germline CDR1 and CDR2: SNHLY and FYNNEI. With 10 bases removed from V and 5 bases from J, the gap between germline ends came to 18 bases. The CDR3 runs 14 residues. CDR3 DNA: TGTGCCACGAAATTGACAGGAGACTATCAGCCCCAGCATTTT. Encoded protein: CATKLTGDYQPQHF.

This clone has only a few counts. The V call is TRBV6-1, the J call TRBJ2-7; 7 bases map to TRBD1. V lost 7 bases, J lost 2 bases, and 11 bases stayed unmatched. Germline V gene data show CDR1 as MNHNS and CDR2 as SASEGT. This CDR3 has 15 residues. CDR3 nucleotides: TGTGCCAGCAACACGCCCAGACAGGGTCCCTACGAGCAGTACTTC. Its protein is CASNTPRQGPYEQYF.

The chain uses TRBV5-1 and TRBJ1-1, with D uncertain. Germline assignment: CDR1 SGHRS and CDR2 YFSETQ. This CDR3 is 13 amino acids long. V was pared by 3 bases and J by 1 base, with 7 bases between. CDR3 sequence: CASSSGSNTEAFF. The DNA for the CDR3 is TGCGCCAGCAGCTCAGGATCGAACACTGAAGCTTTCTTT. The full variable domain, in which reference TRBV5-1 and TRBJ1-1 provide the parts outside the CDR3, is KAGVTQTPRYLIKTRGQQVTLSCSPISGHRSVSWYQQTPGQGLQFLFEYFSETQRNKGNFPGRFSGRQFSNSRSEMNVSTLELGDSALYLCASSSGSNTEAFFGQGTRLTVV.

The chain combines TRBV5-6 with TRBJ1-2, with D unresolved. The CDR3 runs to 11 residues. V was pared by 0 bases and J by 5 bases, with 2 bases between. Germline V CDR1 and CDR2: SGHDT, YYEEEE. The DNA for the CDR3 is TGTGCCAGCAGCTTGGGTTATGGCTACACCTTC. Translation: CASSLGYGYTF.

The chain employs TRBV2 and TRBJ2-7; possible D gene TRBD2, 5 bases. CDR1 and CDR2 from the germline V gene are SNHLY and FYNNEI. CDR3 length equals 17 residues. V shed 8 bases and J shed 3 bases, with 26 bases lying between them. The DNA of the CDR3 is TGTGCCAGCTCTTTGGCCAGGCGCGGGTATTTAGGCTACGAGCAGTACTTC. It translates to CASSLARRGYLGYEQYF.

This chain joins TRBV11-3 and TRBJ2-1, with D possibly matching TRBD2 (6 bases). V lost 1 base, J lost 3 bases, and 13 bases lay in between. This CDR3 comprises 16 residues. Germline CDR1 and CDR2: SGHNT and YENEEA. CDR3 bases: TGTGCCAGCAGCTTAGGAGGGACTGAACTCTACAATGAGCAGTTCTTC. It yields the protein CASSLGGTELYNEQFF.

In DNA form, the CDR3 reads TGTGCCAGCAGCTCAGTGAGGGGGCTAGCGGGAGAAACCGGGGAGCTGTTTTTT. Amino acids: CASSSVRGLAGETGELFF. The chain couples TRBV7-9 to TRBJ2-2; TRBD2 matches at 10 bases. Unmatched junction bases numbered 13, after V lost 4 bases and J lost 5 bases. The CDR3 length is 18 residues. The V gene's germline CDR1 is SEHNR and CDR2 FQNEAQ (reference sequence).

The rearrangement links TRBV6-5 to TRBJ1-6; D is unresolved. Germline assignment: CDR1 MNHEY and CDR2 SVGAGI. CDR3 length: 15 amino acids. V gave up 5 bases and J gave up 6 bases, with 14 bases separating them. In DNA form, the CDR3 reads TGTGCCAGCAGTCCCTCATTGAGCCCTAATTCACCCCTCCACTTT. It translates to CASSPSLSPNSPLHF.

The rearrangement uses TRBV11-3 and TRBJ2-7, with D perhaps matching TRBD1 or TRBD2 (6 bases each). CDR1 and CDR2 from the germline V gene are SGHNT and YENEEA. Trimming took off 5 bases at V and 7 bases at J, with 18 bases between the two ends. The length of the CDR3 is 14 residues. The CDR3 spells CASSNTLGGREQYF. In nucleotides, the CDR3 is TGTGCCAGCAGCAATACCCTAGGGGGGAGAGAGCAGTACTTC. Based on the CDR3 plus reference TRBV11-3 and TRBJ2-7, the full variable domain is EAGVVQSPRYKIIEKKQPVAFWCNPISGHNTLYWYLQNLGQGPELLIRYENEEAVDDSQLPKDRFSAERLKGVDSTLKIQPAELGDSAVYLCASSNTLGGREQYFGPGTRLTVT.

The chain combines TRBV29-1 with TRBJ1-2; D is uncertain. V lost 6 bases to trimming and J lost 2 bases, with 10 bases between them. From germline, CDR1 is SQVTM and CDR2 ANQGSEA. The CDR3 runs 12 residues. Written as DNA, the CDR3 is TGCAGCGTCCTTTGGGTAAACTATGGCTACACCTTC. It codes for CSVLWVNYGYTF.

This chain joins TRBV30 and TRBJ1-2; D might be TRBD1 (5 bases). Trimming left V 1 base short and J 7 bases short, with 16 bases between. This CDR3 has 14 amino acids. Per germline, CDR1 GTSNPN and CDR2 SVGIG (reference sequence). Written as DNA, the CDR3 is TGTGCCTGGAGTGGACAGACTAGAGCCGGTGGCTACACCTTC. This sequence encodes CAWSGQTRAGGYTF.